One and the same sample provided the 20 T cell receptor beta chains below, sequenced in a study of blood T cell repertoires in COVID-19. The protocol was immunoSEQ multiplex PCR, while the TCRdb copy is restricted to in-frame clones and leaves out a portion. The table has over 200,000 clones, about 90% seen once. The sample consisted of peripheral blood. The receptors were sampled from a woman aged 45-59 years with acute or convalescent COVID-19.

CDR3 region: CASSLLTGPQHF. The CDR3 DNA sequence: TGTGCCAGCAGTTTATTGACGGGGCCCCAGCATTTT. The rearrangement uses TRBV27 and TRBJ1-5, with unresolved D. Germline CDR1 MNHEY, CDR2 SMNVEV (reference sequence). Trimming pared 1 base from V and 9 bases from J, leaving 7 bases between. This CDR3 spans 12 amino acids.

The rearrangement links TRBV27 to TRBJ2-1; 7 bases are a match to TRBD1. Germline V gene sequence: CDR1 MNHEY, CDR2 SMNVEV (reference sequence). The ends lost 5 bases at V and 7 bases at J; junction bases unmatched: 8. The length of the CDR3 is 14 residues. DNA of the CDR3: TGTGCCAGCAGTGTAAACCTACAGGGGAATGAGCAGTTCTTC. It translates to CASSVNLQGNEQFF.

The J gene is TRBJ1-2, the V gene TRBV28; D may be TRBD1 (6 bases). The CDR3 runs to 14 residues. Germline CDR1 is MDHEN and CDR2 is SYDVKM. The V and J ends lost 4 bases and 3 bases respectively, with 12 bases between them. For the CDR3, the DNA is TGTGCCAGCAGTTACGGCAGGGGAGACTATGGCTACACCTTC. Amino acid sequence: CASSYGRGDYGYTF.

The chain carries TRBV27 and TRBJ1-5; D is undetermined. CDR1 and CDR2 from the germline V gene are MNHEY and SMNVEV (reference sequence). This CDR3 is built from 16 residues. V was trimmed by 1 base and J by 4 bases, leaving 14 bases between them. CDR3 DNA: TGTGCCAGCAGTTTATTTGGTAGAGGAGAGAATCAGCCCCAGCATTTT. Translated: CASSLFGRGENQPQHF.

The V call is TRBV19, the J call TRBJ1-4; 9 bases match TRBD1. V was clipped by 3 bases and J by 6 bases; unmatched bases: 11. The CDR3 sequence is 17 residues long. The germline gives CDR1 LNHDA, CDR2 SQIVND (reference sequence). CDR3 coding DNA: TGTGCCAGTAGTATGGGAACTCGGACAGGGGTGGATGAAAAACTGTTTTTT. It encodes CASSMGTRTGVDEKLFF.

This clone turned up a few times. Other DNA sequences of this sample code for an identical CDR3. V usage is TRBV24-1 and J usage is TRBJ1-5; tentative D call: TRBD1 (6 bases). This CDR3 spans 16 amino acids. V was clipped by 2 bases and J by 2 bases, with 12 bases between them. Germline values: CDR1 KGHDR, CDR2 SFDVKD. The CDR3: CATSDSQGLGNQPQHF. CDR3 in DNA: TGTGCCACCAGTGATTCCCAGGGGCTTGGCAATCAGCCCCAGCATTTT.

The chain couples TRBV7-9 to TRBJ2-5; weak D call: TRBD2 (5 bases). Looked up from germline, CDR1 is SEHNR and CDR2 is FQNEAQ (reference sequence). V was trimmed by 6 bases and J by 1 base, leaving 12 bases between them. CDR3 length equals 14 residues. The CDR3 DNA reads TGTGCCAGCAGGGTGGGCAGCGGCCAAGAGACCCAGTACTTC. This gives the protein CASRVGSGQETQYF.

This clone is a singleton in its sample. V usage is TRBV5-8 and J usage is TRBJ2-1, with 11 nucleotides matching TRBD1. The germline gives CDR1 SGHTS, CDR2 YDEGEE. This CDR3 is built from 15 residues. V was clipped by 1 base and J by 15 bases; unmatched bases: 12. CDR3 sequence: CASSLKGGQGARPFF. The CDR3 DNA reads as TGTGCCAGCAGCTTGAAGGGCGGACAGGGGGCGCGTCCGTTCTTC.

The chain carries TRBV7-3 and TRBJ1-1; 7 nucleotides line up with TRBD1. Germline CDR1 SGHTA, CDR2 FQGTGA. This CDR3 has 12 amino acids. J gave up 4 bases and V 5 bases, and 1 base lay outside the gene matches. The CDR3 DNA reads TGTGCCAGCAGCCCAGGGGGCACTGAAGCTTTCTTT. It is translated as CASSPGGTEAFF.

A word on this clone: The sample contains more than one DNA sequence encoding this CDR3. The chain has TRBV28 and TRBJ1-1; perhaps TRBD1 as D (5 bases). This CDR3 contains 15 residues. CDR1 and CDR2 from the germline V gene are MDHEN and SYDVKM. The V gene lost 3 bases and the J gene lost 0 bases, with 11 bases spanning the gap. This CDR3 reads CASSLGGRLNTEAFF. CDR3 DNA sequence: TGTGCCAGCAGTTTGGGGGGACGGTTGAACACTGAAGCTTTCTTT. The full variable domain, rest sourced from reference TRBV28 and TRBJ1-1, is DVKVTQSSRYLVKRTGEKVFLECVQDMDHENMFWYRQDPGLGLRLIYFSYDVKMKEKGDIPEGYSVSREKKERFSLILESASTNQTSMYLCASSLGGRLNTEAFFGQGTRLTVV.

The CDR3 region is CASSIVRAGASYNEQFF. CDR3 nucleotide sequence: TGTGCCAGTAGTATAGTTAGGGCGGGGGCATCCTACAATGAGCAGTTCTTC. This chain joins TRBV19 and TRBJ2-1, with D maybe TRBD2 (7 bases). Germline lookup yields CDR1 LNHDA and CDR2 SQIVND (reference sequence). Trimming took 1 base from V and 1 from J, leaving 14 bases between them. The CDR3 runs 17 residues.

This chain joins TRBV7-2 and TRBJ2-3; D possibly corresponds to TRBD1 (5 bases). Germline V gene data show CDR1 as SGHTA and CDR2 as FQGNSA. V lost 4 bases and J lost 0, with 8 bases in between. The CDR3 is 14 amino acids. CDR3 nucleotide sequence: TGTGCCAGCAGCTCTGACAGAAGCACAGATACGCAGTATTTT. Its translation is CASSSDRSTDTQYF. Variable domain in full (rest from reference TRBV7-2 and TRBJ2-3): GAGVSQSPSNKVTEKGKDVELRCDPISGHTALYWYRQSLGQGLEFLIYFQGNSAPDKSGLPSDRFSAERTGGSVSTLTIQRTQQEDSAVYLCASSSDRSTDTQYFGPGTRLTVL.

The chain joins TRBV7-2 to TRBJ2-7, with D possibly matching TRBD1 (6 bases). Per the germline V gene, CDR1 is SGHTA and CDR2 is FQGNSA. V lost 5 bases, J lost 4 bases, and 9 bases lay in between. The CDR3 is 12 amino acids. DNA of the CDR3: TGTGCCAGCAGCCCAGACAGGTACGAGCAGTACTTC. Protein sequence: CASSPDRYEQYF.

This clone was detected a few times. The V and J genes are TRBV6-5 and TRBJ1-4; 7 bases agree with TRBD1. The CDR3 consists of 13 residues. Germline lookup yields CDR1 MNHEY and CDR2 SVGAGI. V lost 7 bases and J lost 3; bases outside the gene matches: 2. The CDR3 is CASTGQPNEKLFF. CDR3 nucleotide sequence: TGTGCCAGCACGGGACAGCCTAATGAAAAACTGTTTTTT.

This clone was picked up one time. The chain carries TRBV5-5 and TRBJ2-3; 8 bases are a match to TRBD1. V lost 3 bases to trimming and J lost 4 bases; unmatched junction nucleotides: 7. The germline gives CDR1 SGHKS, CDR2 YYEKEE (reference sequence). The length of the CDR3 is 15 residues. The CDR3 is CASSSQGVPPDTQYF. The DNA of the CDR3 is TGTGCCAGCAGCTCACAGGGGGTCCCCCCAGATACGCAGTATTTT.

The J gene is TRBJ2-7, the V gene TRBV27; D ambiguous. V was pared by 3 bases and J by 0 bases, with 9 bases between. The CDR3 consists of 14 residues. Germline V gene lookup returns CDR1 MNHEY and CDR2 SMNVEV (reference sequence). The CDR3 loop is CASSLRFNSYEQYF. Written as DNA, the CDR3 is TGTGCCAGCAGTTTGCGATTCAACTCCTACGAGCAGTACTTC.

V gene TRBV7-8 combines with J gene TRBJ2-3; possible D gene TRBD2, 5 bases. V lost 5 bases and J 5 bases, leaving 14 bases between the germline ends. Germline assignment: CDR1 SGHVS and CDR2 FQNEAQ. The CDR3 runs to 14 residues. The CDR3 sequence: CASSHRDLRDTQYF. Here the CDR3 DNA reads TGTGCCAGCAGCCACCGGGATCTCCGAGATACGCAGTATTTT.

V gene TRBV5-1 combines with J gene TRBJ2-1; 10 nucleotides align to TRBD2. The CDR3 totals 15 residues. The germline V gene has CDR1 SGHRS and CDR2 YFSETQ. Losses at the gene ends were 0 bases for V and 5 bases for J; bases not matched to a gene: 2. DNA of the CDR3: TGCGCCAGCAGCTTGGAACTAGCGGGGAACAATGAGCAGTTCTTC. It is translated as CASSLELAGNNEQFF.

This rearrangement joins TRBV6-5 to TRBJ2-7; 14 nucleotides align to TRBD2. Germline values: CDR1 MNHEY, CDR2 SVGAGI. The V gene end was trimmed by 7 bases and the J gene end by 0 bases; junction bases not matched to a gene: 2. This CDR3 has 15 amino acids. This chain's CDR3 is CASMGLAGVSYEQYF. CDR3 nucleotides: TGTGCCAGCATGGGACTAGCGGGAGTCTCCTACGAGCAGTACTTC.

The chain links TRBV28 to TRBJ2-7, with 7 positions matching TRBD1. J was trimmed by 5 bases and V by 5 bases; bases with no gene match: 6. CDR1 and CDR2 (germline): MDHEN, SYDVKM. CDR3 length equals 13 residues. The CDR3 sequence: CASSRQGVNEQYF. As DNA, the CDR3 is TGTGCCAGCAGTCGCCAGGGGGTAAACGAGCAGTACTTC.